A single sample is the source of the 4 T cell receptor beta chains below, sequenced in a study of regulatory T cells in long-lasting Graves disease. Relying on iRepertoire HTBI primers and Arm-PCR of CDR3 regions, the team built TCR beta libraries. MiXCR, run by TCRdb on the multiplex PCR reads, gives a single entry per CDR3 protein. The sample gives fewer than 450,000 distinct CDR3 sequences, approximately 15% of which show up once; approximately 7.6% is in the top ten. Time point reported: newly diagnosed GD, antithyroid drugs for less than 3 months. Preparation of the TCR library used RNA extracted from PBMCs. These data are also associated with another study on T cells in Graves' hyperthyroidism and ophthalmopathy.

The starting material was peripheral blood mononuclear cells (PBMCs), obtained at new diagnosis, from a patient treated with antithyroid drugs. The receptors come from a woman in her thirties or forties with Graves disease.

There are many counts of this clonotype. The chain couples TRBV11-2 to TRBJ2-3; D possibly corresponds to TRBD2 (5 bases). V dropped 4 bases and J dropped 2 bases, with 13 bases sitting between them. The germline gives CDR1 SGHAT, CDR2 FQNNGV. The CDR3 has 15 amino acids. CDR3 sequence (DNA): TGTGCCAGCAGCTCAGCGGAACAAGACACAGATACGCAGTATTTT. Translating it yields CASSSAEQDTDTQYF. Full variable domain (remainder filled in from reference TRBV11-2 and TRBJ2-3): EAGVAQSPRYKIIEKRQSVAFWCNPISGHATLYWYQQILGQGPKLLIQFQNNGVVDDSQLPKDRFSAERLKGVDSTLKIQPAKLEDSAVYLCASSSAEQDTDTQYFGPGTRLTVL.

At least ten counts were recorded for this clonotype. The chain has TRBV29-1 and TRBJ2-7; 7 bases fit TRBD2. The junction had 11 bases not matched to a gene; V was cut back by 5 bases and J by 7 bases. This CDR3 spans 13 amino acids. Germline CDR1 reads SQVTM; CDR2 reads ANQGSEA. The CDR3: CSVMAGEAREQYF. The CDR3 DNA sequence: TGCAGCGTTATGGCGGGAGAGGCTCGGGAGCAGTACTTC.

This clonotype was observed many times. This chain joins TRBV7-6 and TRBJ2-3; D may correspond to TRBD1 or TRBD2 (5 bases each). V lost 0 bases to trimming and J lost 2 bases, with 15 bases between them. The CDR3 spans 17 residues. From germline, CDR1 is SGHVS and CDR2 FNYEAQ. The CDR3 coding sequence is TGTGCCAGCAGCTTAGCCGCGCCGGGGCCGACCACAGATACGCAGTATTTT. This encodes CASSLAAPGPTTDTQYF. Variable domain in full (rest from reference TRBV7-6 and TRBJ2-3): GAGVSQSPRYKVTKRGQDVALRCDPISGHVSLYWYRQALGQGPEFLTYFNYEAQQDKSGLPNDRFSAERPEGSISTLTIQRTEQRDSAMYRCASSLAAPGPTTDTQYFGPGTRLTVL.

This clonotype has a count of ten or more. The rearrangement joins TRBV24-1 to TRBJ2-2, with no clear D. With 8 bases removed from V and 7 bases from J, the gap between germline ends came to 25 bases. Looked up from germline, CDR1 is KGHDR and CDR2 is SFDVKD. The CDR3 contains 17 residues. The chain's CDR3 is CATTSSVGPPSIGELFF. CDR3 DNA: TGTGCCACCACGTCGTCGGTTGGGCCCCCAAGCATCGGGGAGCTGTTTTTT.